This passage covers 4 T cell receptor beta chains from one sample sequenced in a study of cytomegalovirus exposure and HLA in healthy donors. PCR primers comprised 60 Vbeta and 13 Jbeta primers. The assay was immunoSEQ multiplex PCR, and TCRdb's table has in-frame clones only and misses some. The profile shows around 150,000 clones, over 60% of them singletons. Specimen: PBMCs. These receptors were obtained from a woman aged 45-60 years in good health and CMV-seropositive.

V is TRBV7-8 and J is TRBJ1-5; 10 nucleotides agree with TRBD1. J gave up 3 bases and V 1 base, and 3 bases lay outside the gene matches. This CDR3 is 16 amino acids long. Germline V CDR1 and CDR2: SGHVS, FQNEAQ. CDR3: CASSLVGQGFNQPQHF. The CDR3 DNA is TGTGCCAGCAGCTTAGTGGGACAGGGGTTCAATCAGCCCCAGCATTTT.

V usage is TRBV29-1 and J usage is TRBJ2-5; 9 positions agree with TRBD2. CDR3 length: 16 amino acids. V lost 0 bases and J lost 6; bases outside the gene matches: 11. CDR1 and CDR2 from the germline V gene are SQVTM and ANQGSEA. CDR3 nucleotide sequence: TGCAGCGTTGAAGATCCCCCAGCGGGGGGTCTGAAGACCCAGTACTTC. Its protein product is CSVEDPPAGGLKTQYF.

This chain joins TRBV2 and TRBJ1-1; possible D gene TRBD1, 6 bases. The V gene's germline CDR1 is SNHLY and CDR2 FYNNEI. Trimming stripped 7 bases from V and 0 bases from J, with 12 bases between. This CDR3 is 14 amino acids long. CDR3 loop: CASKIGQMNTEAFF. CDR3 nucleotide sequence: TGTGCCAGCAAAATAGGACAGATGAACACTGAAGCTTTCTTT.

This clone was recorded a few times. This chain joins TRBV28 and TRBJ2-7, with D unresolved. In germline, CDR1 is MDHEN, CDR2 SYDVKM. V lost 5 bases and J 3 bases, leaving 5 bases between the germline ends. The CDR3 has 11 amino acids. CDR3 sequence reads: CASSHSYEQYF. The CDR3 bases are TGTGCCAGCAGTCATAGCTACGAGCAGTACTTC. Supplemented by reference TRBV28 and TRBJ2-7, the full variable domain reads DVKVTQSSRYLVKRTGEKVFLECVQDMDHENMFWYRQDPGLGLRLIYFSYDVKMKEKGDIPEGYSVSREKKERFSLILESASTNQTSMYLCASSHSYEQYFGPGTRLTVT.